What follows describes a single T cell receptor beta chain. Its matching antigen is unknown. The assay was immunoSEQ multiplex PCR, and TCRdb's table has in-frame clones only and misses some. The repertoire holds roughly 4,100 clones, with about 65% as singletons. These data come from a study of CD8 T cell repertoires and HIV-1 epitope variants. The V and J ends lost 3 bases and 3 bases respectively, with 6 bases between them. In germline, CDR1 is MNHEY, CDR2 SMNVEV (reference sequence). CDR3 size: 13 residues. What was sequenced was cultured CD8+ T cells derived from PBMCs. The TCR originated in a male donor with HIV. The J gene is TRBJ1-5, the V gene TRBV27; no clear D gene. The DNA for the CDR3 is TGTGCCAGCAGTTTGGGAGTCAATCAGCCCCAGCATTTT. This gives the protein CASSLGVNQPQHF.